These T cell receptor beta chains were read from a single sample in a study of regulatory T cells in long-lasting Graves disease. In TCRdb, the multiplex PCR reads were re-called with MiXCR into one record per CDR3 protein. Here the sample spans a few hundred thousand distinct CDR3 sequences, about 20% being singletons. The sequences come from peripheral blood mononuclear cells (PBMCs), collected when the disease was refractory, from a patient treated with antithyroid drugs. These receptors came from a female donor with Graves disease. The conserved cysteine and the conserved F or W are not part of the CDR3 here.

CDR3aa | j_gene | v_gene
ASSLVPVYRQGEDIQY | TRBJ2-4 | TRBV27
ASRGQGKNSPLH | TRBJ1-6 | TRBV2
ASSLFKQTRRYGYT | TRBJ1-2 | TRBV28
ATSGLVAGRYNEQF | TRBJ2-1 | TRBV15
ASSLAGGELNEKLF | TRBJ1-4 | TRBV5-1
SATKTGHGSNQPQH | TRBJ1-5 | TRBV20-1
ASSLWDRGGTDTQY | TRBJ2-3 | TRBV12-3/TRBV12-4
SGLDRGDTQY | TRBJ2-5 | TRBV20-1
ASRSSSKAIQY | TRBJ2-4 | TRBV6-1
SARDFRRTEAF | TRBJ1-1 | TRBV20-1